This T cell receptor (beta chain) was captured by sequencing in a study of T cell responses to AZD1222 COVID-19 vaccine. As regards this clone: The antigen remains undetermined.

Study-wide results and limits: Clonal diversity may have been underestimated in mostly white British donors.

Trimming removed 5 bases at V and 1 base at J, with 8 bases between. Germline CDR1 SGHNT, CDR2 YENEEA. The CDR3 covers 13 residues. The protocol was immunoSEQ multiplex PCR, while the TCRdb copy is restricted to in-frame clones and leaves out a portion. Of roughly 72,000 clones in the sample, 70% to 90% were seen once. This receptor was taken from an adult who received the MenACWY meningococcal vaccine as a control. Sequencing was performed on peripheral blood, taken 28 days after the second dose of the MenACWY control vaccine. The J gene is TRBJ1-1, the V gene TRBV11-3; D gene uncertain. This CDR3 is CASSPGENTEAFF. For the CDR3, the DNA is TGTGCCAGCAGCCCGGGAGAGAACACTGAAGCTTTCTTT.